The present TCR beta chain was sequenced within a study of blood T cells in healthy people across ages. Germline CDR1 MNHNS, CDR2 SASEGT. Trimming took off 6 bases at V and 6 bases at J, with 12 bases between the two ends. This CDR3 is built from 12 residues. Then a second PCR, running roughly 7 to 11 cycles, was carried out with a sample-barcoded 5' primer and a J-beta primer mix. From the 5' RACE reads, TCRdb called clonotypes with MiXCR, one entry per CDR3 protein. The table has 1,300,000 or so distinct CDR3 sequences, around 59% seen once; the top ten hold over 6.5%. The material sequenced was blood. This TCR derives from a man younger than 35 in good health. This chain connects TRBV6-1 to TRBJ2-7; D gene uncertain. This chain's CDR3 is CASSEQDTEQYF. Written as DNA, the CDR3 is TGTGCCAGCAGCGAGCAAGATACCGAGCAGTACTTC.